One sample yielded the 21 T cell receptor beta chains listed below, sequenced in a study of patients and donors after allogeneic stem cell transplantation. TCRdb redid the calling of the RT-PCR reads with MiXCR, one entry per CDR3 protein. The sample lists about 960,000 distinct CDR3 sequences, more than 15% occurring once. The sequencing input was blood, either unsorted or a sorted T cell fraction (not recorded which). The source of these receptors is a human donor who was either an allogeneic HSCT recipient or a stem cell or donor lymphocyte infusion donor (not recorded which). It is not recorded whose cells these are; they may come from a transplant donor.

The gene calls are TRBV4-2 and TRBJ2-3; 9 bases line up with TRBD2. The CDR3 is made up of 17 amino acids. Germline V gene lookup returns CDR1 LGHNA and CDR2 YNFKEQ. J lost 3 bases, V lost 2 bases, and 9 bases had no gene match. CDR3 in DNA: TGTGCCAGCAGCCAAACTTTAGCGGGAGTTGTGACAGATACGCAGTATTTT. Amino acid sequence: CASSQTLAGVVTDTQYF.

J is TRBJ1-2 and V is TRBV20-1; perhaps TRBD1 as D (6 bases). Trimming took off 3 bases at V and 6 bases at J, with 11 bases between the two ends. This CDR3 comprises 12 residues. Germline values: CDR1 DFQATT, CDR2 SNEGSKA (reference sequence). The CDR3 loop reads CSASLYRDGYTF. CDR3 nucleotide sequence: TGCAGTGCTAGTCTTTACAGGGATGGCTACACCTTC.

This clonotype was found a few times. J is TRBJ2-7 and V is TRBV4-1, with D uncertain. The CDR3 is made up of 13 amino acids. The germline V gene has CDR1 MGHRA and CDR2 YSYEKL. V lost 4 bases, J lost 2 bases, and 9 bases lay in between. Here the CDR3 DNA reads TGCGCCAGCAGCCGGGTAGGGACCTACGAGCAGTACTTC. Translation gives CASSRVGTYEQYF.

V gene TRBV3-1 combines with J gene TRBJ1-5; no definite D call. V lost 4 bases and J lost 5, with 9 bases in between. The CDR3 length is 13 residues. Germline lookup yields CDR1 LGHDT and CDR2 YNNKEL (reference sequence). The CDR3 spells CASSPRWDQPQHF. In DNA form, the CDR3 reads TGTGCCAGCAGCCCCAGGTGGGATCAGCCCCAGCATTTT.

The chain couples TRBV6-2 or TRBV6-3 to TRBJ1-1; the D gene is possibly TRBD1 (5 bases). This CDR3 has 15 residues. Germline V lookup: CDR1 MNHEY, CDR2 SVGEGT. V shed 2 bases and J shed 1 base, with 11 bases lying between them. The CDR3 here is CASSYPGSGNTEAFF. CDR3 sequence (DNA): TGTGCCAGCAGTTACCCAGGGTCTGGGAACACTGAAGCTTTCTTT.

The rearrangement uses TRBV29-1 and TRBJ2-7; TRBD2 is a possible D gene (6 bases). Germline V gene data show CDR1 as SQVTM and CDR2 as ANQGSEA. Trimming pared 6 bases from V and 7 bases from J, leaving 13 bases between. This CDR3 comprises 11 residues. CDR3 in DNA: TGCAGCGTCGTGACTAGTATTGAGCAGTACTTC. Its translation: CSVVTSIEQYF.

This clonotype came up a few times. V and J are TRBV6-1 and TRBJ1-2, with D uncertain. The germline CDR1 and CDR2 sequences are MNHNS and SASEGT. The ends were cut back, 6 bases at V and 4 bases at J, with 15 bases in the middle. The length of the CDR3 is 14 residues. The CDR3, as DNA: TGTGCCAGCAGCAGGACGGATCAAGTCTATGGCTACACCTTC. It is translated as CASSRTDQVYGYTF.

Regarding this clonotype: A read error may produce the germline difference seen at one junction end. V is TRBV4-3 and J is TRBJ1-2, with D hard to call. Germline V gives CDR1 LGHNA, CDR2 YSLEER. This CDR3 spans 13 amino acids. CDR3 protein: CASSPTWGGRVAF. Here the CDR3 DNA reads TGCGCCAGCAGCCCTACCTGGGGAGGGAGAGTCGCCTTC.

The chain employs TRBV5-1 and TRBJ2-7; tentatively, D is TRBD2 (6 bases). The V and J ends lost 1 base and 7 bases respectively, with 9 bases between them. The CDR3 is made up of 12 amino acids. The germline gives CDR1 SGHRS, CDR2 YFSETQ. The CDR3 sequence: CASSLWGEEQYF. CDR3 bases: TGCGCCAGCAGCTTGTGGGGGGAGGAGCAGTACTTC.

V gene TRBV4-1 combines with J gene TRBJ1-5; TRBD1 is a possible D gene (6 bases). CDR3 length: 15 residues. Trimming removed 3 bases from V and 5 bases from J, with 14 bases in between. Germline V gene data show CDR1 as MGHRA and CDR2 as YSYEKL. The CDR3 loop is CASSQNRDTYQPQHF. The CDR3 nucleotides are TGCGCCAGCAGCCAGAACCGGGACACTTATCAGCCCCAGCATTTT.

The chain combines TRBV29-1 with TRBJ2-7; D possibly corresponds to TRBD2 (7 bases). V lost 8 bases and J lost 1, with 18 bases in between. The V gene's germline CDR1 is SQVTM and CDR2 ANQGSEA. CDR3 size: 14 residues. The CDR3 nucleotides read TGCAGCCCTGGGAGGGACAACCATTCCTACGAGCAGTACTTC. Translating it yields CSPGRDNHSYEQYF.

This clonotype has just a few counts. J is TRBJ1-1 and V is TRBV3-1; TRBD1 might be the D (6 bases). This CDR3 has 12 amino acids. V lost 1 base and J 8 bases, leaving 8 bases between the germline ends. Germline values: CDR1 LGHDT, CDR2 YNNKEL (reference sequence). CDR3 region: CASSQAGVEAFF. DNA of the CDR3: TGTGCCAGCAGCCAAGCAGGGGTCGAAGCTTTCTTT.

The chain is built from TRBV6-1 and TRBJ1-1; the D is unclear. V was shortened by 8 bases and J by 11 bases, with 24 bases between the two germline ends. The CDR3 covers 14 residues. Germline V CDR1 and CDR2: MNHNS, SASEGT. The CDR3 nucleotides are TGTGCCAGCTCAAAAGACCCAGCGCAGGTGCGGGCTTTCTTT. The encoded protein is CASSKDPAQVRAFF.

This clonotype appeared a few times. This chain connects TRBV5-1 to TRBJ1-3, with 7 bases matching TRBD1. Germline V gives CDR1 SGHRS, CDR2 YFSETQ. V shed 4 bases and J 2 bases; nucleotides not matched to a gene: 6. This CDR3 has 15 residues. The CDR3 DNA follows: TGCGCCAGCAGCGTTACAGGGGAAGCTGGAAACACCATATATTTT. It codes for CASSVTGEAGNTIYF.

V is TRBV5-1 and J is TRBJ1-4, with D perhaps TRBD1 (5 bases). Germline values: CDR1 SGHRS, CDR2 YFSETQ. This CDR3 contains 13 residues. The V and J ends lost 4 bases and 4 bases respectively, with 8 bases between them. CDR3 residues: CASSMGLNEKLFF. CDR3 coding DNA: TGCGCCAGCAGCATGGGACTTAATGAAAAACTGTTTTTT.

This rearrangement joins TRBV18 to TRBJ2-7; D call uncertain. V lost 1 base, J lost 0 bases, and 13 bases lay in between. The CDR3 covers 16 residues. Germline CDR1 KGHSH, CDR2 LQKENI. CDR3 nucleotide sequence: TGTGCCAGCTCACCACAAGTCCCCTCGCTCTCCTACGAGCAGTACTTC. It specifies CASSPQVPSLSYEQYF.

This clonotype was detected a few times. The CDR3: CASSSYQGTGNREQYF. CDR3 DNA sequence: TGTGCCAGCAGCTCCTATCAGGGGACAGGGAATAGAGAGCAGTACTTC. This chain links TRBV7-6 with TRBJ2-7, with 9 bases fitting TRBD1. Germline CDR1 and CDR2: SGHVS and FNYEAQ. V dropped 4 bases and J dropped 7; count of bases not matched to a gene: 14. This CDR3 spans 16 amino acids.

The V gene is TRBV12-3 or TRBV12-4, the J gene TRBJ2-3; 7 bases agree with TRBD1. Trimming removed 6 bases from V and 0 bases from J; junction bases left unmatched: 6. The CDR3 length is 15 residues. This chain's CDR3 is CASSHDRASTDTQYF. The CDR3 DNA follows: TGTGCCAGCAGCCACGACAGGGCGAGCACAGATACGCAGTATTTT.

The rearrangement links TRBV27 to TRBJ2-1; D may be TRBD1 (7 bases). Per germline, CDR1 MNHEY and CDR2 SMNVEV (reference sequence). V dropped 6 bases and J dropped 8 bases, with 14 bases sitting between them. The CDR3 contains 13 residues. The DNA for the CDR3 is TGTGCCAGCAGATCCAGGGGGGTCTATGAGCAGTTCTTC. Translation gives CASRSRGVYEQFF.

The chain is built from TRBV4-1 and TRBJ2-1, with D perhaps TRBD1 or TRBD2 (5 bases each). Between the trimmed V and J ends, which lost 2 bases and 14 bases, there was a span of 16 bases. Germline values: CDR1 MGHRA, CDR2 YSYEKL. There are 13 residues in the CDR3. DNA of the CDR3: TGCGCCAGCAGCCAACCTGACCGGGACGTGAAGTTCTTC. Amino acid sequence: CASSQPDRDVKFF.

This sequence joins TRBV3-1 and TRBJ2-3; 12 bases map to TRBD2. From germline, CDR1 is LGHDT and CDR2 YNNKEL (reference sequence). V trimming: 0 bases; J trimming: 3 bases; junction bases outside the gene matches: 4. This CDR3 is built from 17 residues. The CDR3: CASSQDITSGRTDTQYF. The CDR3, as DNA: TGTGCCAGCAGCCAAGATATCACTAGCGGGAGGACAGATACGCAGTATTTT.